The sequence of this T cell receptor beta chain was determined in a study of T cells in Graves' hyperthyroidism and ophthalmopathy. The CDR3 loop spans 17 amino acids. Deletions cut 5 bases from V and 4 bases from J, with 22 bases between. CDR1 is SGHVS, CDR2 FNYEAQ, per germline. Diagnostic assessment was based on clinical symptoms, serum thyroxine and TRAb, thyroid ultrasound and orbital computed tomography. More than 8 ml fresh peripheral blood yielded the PBMCs. Whole-study results and caveats: Ophthalmopathy was model-predicted a median 6.5 months pre-onset. A model using 13 V-J features told ophthalmopathy apart from stable hyperthyroidism.

RNA transcripts served as the template for amplifying TCR beta CDR3 regions. The HTBI primer set drove a first-round RT-PCR of the TCR CDR3. TCRdb processed the multiplex PCR reads anew with MiXCR; each CDR3 protein has one entry. This sample has over 650,000 distinct CDR3 sequences, with about a sixth found just once. About this clonotype itself: Its antigen is not known.

V gene TRBV7-6 combines with J gene TRBJ2-3; tentative D call: TRBD2 (7 bases). The source is a man aged 18 to 29 with Graves' hyperthyroidism. What was sequenced was blood. In DNA form, the CDR3 reads TGTGCCAGCAGCGAGGGGGAAGTGGGAGGGCCACCAGATACGCAGTATTTT. Residues: CASSEGEVGGPPDTQYF.